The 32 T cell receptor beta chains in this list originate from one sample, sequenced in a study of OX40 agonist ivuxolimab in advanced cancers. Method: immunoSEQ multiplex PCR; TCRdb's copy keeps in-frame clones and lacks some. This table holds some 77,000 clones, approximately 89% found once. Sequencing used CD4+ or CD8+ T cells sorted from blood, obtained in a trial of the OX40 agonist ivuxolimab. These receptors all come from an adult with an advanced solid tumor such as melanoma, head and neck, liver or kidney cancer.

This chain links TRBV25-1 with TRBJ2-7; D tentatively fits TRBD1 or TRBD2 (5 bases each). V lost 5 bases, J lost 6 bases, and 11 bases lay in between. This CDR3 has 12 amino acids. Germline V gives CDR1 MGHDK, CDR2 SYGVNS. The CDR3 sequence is CASSLYGAEQYF. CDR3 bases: TGTGCCAGCAGTCTATACGGGGCCGAGCAGTACTTC.

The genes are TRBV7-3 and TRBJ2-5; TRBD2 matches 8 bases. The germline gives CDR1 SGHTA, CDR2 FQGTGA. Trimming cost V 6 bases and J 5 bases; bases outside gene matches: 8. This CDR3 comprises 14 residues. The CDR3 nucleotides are TGTGCCAGCAGTTACGGGGGGGCCGTGGAGACCCAGTACTTC. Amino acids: CASSYGGAVETQYF.

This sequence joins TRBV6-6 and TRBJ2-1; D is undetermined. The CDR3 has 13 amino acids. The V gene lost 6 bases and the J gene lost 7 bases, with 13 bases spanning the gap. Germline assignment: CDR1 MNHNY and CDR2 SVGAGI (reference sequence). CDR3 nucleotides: TGTGCCAGCAGCTCCCTTTTGGGGAATGAGCAGTTCTTC. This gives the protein CASSSLLGNEQFF.

The CDR3 DNA follows: TGTGCCAGCAGTCAAACCCACCCCGGTGGCGGGGGGTCGCAGTATTTT. Translation: CASSQTHPGGGGSQYF. V gene TRBV6-4 combines with J gene TRBJ2-3; TRBD2 agrees at 8 bases. Trimming at V came to 5 bases and at J to 10 bases, leaving 17 bases not matched to a gene. The length of the CDR3 is 16 residues. CDR1 is MRHNA, CDR2 SNTAGT, per germline.

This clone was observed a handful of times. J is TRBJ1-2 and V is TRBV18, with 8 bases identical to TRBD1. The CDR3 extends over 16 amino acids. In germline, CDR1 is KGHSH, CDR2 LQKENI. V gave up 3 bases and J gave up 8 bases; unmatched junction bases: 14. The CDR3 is CASSPQGTGRWRGYTF. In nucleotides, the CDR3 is TGTGCCAGCTCACCGCAAGGGACAGGCCGATGGAGGGGCTACACCTTC.

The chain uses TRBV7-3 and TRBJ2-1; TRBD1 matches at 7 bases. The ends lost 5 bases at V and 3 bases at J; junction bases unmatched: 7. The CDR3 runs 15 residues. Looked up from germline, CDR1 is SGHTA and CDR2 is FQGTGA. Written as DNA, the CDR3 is TGTGCCAGCAGCGCCCGGGACAGCTTCTACAATGAGCAGTTCTTC. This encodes CASSARDSFYNEQFF.

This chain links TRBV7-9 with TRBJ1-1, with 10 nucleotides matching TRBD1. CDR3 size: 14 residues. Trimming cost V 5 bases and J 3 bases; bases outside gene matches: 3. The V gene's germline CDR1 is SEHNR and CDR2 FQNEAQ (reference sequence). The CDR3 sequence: CASSLGQGDTEAFF. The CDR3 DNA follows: TGTGCCAGCAGCCTAGGACAGGGGGACACTGAAGCTTTCTTT. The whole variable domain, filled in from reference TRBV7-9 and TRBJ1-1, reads DTGVSQNPRHKITKRGQNVTFRCDPISEHNRLYWYRQTLGQGPEFLTYFQNEAQLEKSRLLSDRFSAERPKGSFSTLEIQRTEQGDSAMYLCASSLGQGDTEAFFGQGTRLTVV.

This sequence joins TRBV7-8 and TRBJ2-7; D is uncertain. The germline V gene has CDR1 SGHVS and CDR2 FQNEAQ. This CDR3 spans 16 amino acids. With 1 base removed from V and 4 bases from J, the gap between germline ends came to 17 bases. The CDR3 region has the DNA TGTGCCAGCAGCTTAGTTCGGGTCGGGCGGTTGTACGAGCAGTACTTC. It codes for CASSLVRVGRLYEQYF.

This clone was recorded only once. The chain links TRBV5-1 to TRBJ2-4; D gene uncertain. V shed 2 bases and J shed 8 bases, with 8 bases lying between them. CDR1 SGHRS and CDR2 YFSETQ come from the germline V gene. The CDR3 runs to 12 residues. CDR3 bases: TGCGCCAGCAGCTTCCCTGGAGACATTCAGTACTTC. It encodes CASSFPGDIQYF.

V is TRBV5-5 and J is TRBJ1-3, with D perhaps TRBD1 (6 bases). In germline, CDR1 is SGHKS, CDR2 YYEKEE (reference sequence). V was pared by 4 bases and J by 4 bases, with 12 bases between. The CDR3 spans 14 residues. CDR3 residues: CASSTGLAGNTIYF. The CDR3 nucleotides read TGTGCCAGCAGCACAGGGTTGGCGGGAAACACCATATATTTT.

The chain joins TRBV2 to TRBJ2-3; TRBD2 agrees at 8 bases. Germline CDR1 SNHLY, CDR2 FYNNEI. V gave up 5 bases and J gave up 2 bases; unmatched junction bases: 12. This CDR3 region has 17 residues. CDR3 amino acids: CASSRDLAGLNTDTQYF. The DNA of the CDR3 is TGTGCCAGCAGTCGAGATCTAGCGGGTCTCAACACAGATACGCAGTATTTT.

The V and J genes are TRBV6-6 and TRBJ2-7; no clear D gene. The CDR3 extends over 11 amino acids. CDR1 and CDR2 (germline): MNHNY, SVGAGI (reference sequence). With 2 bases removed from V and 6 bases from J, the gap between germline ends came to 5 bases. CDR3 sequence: CASSYLSEQYF. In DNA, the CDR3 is TGTGCCAGCAGTTACCTCTCCGAGCAGTACTTC.

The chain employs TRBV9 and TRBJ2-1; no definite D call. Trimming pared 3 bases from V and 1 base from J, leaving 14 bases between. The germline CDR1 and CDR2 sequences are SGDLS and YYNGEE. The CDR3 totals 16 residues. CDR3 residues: CASSAVVGRSYNEQFF. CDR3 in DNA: TGTGCCAGCAGCGCTGTGGTCGGTCGGTCCTACAATGAGCAGTTCTTC.

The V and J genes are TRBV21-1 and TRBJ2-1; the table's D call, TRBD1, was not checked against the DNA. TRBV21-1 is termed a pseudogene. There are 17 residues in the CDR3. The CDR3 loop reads CASSKGGKQGYDNEQFF. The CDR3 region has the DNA TGTGCCAGCAGCAAAGGGGGGAAACAGGGATACGACAATGAGCAGTTCTTC.

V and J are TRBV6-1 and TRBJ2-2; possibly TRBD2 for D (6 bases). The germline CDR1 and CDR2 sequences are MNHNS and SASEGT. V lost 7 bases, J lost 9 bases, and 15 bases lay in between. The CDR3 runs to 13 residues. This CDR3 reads CASTDWRGRELFF. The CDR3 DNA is TGTGCCAGCACGGACTGGCGGGGACGGGAGCTGTTTTTT.

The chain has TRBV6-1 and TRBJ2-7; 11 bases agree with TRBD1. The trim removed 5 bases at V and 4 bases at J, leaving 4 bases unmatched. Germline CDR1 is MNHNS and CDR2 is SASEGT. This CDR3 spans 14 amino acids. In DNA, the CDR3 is TGTGCCAGCAGTACCGGACAGGGGGCTTACGAGCAGTACTTC. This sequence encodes CASSTGQGAYEQYF.

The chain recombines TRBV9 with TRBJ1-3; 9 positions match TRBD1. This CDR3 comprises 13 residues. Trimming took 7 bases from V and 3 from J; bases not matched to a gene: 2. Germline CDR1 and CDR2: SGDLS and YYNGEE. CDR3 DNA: TGTGCCAGCGGACAGGGGTTTGGAAACACCATATATTTT. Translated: CASGQGFGNTIYF.

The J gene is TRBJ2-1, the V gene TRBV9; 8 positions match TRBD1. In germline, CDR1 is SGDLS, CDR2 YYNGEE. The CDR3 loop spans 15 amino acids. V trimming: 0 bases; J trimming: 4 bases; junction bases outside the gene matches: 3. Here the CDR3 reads CASSVGGQVYNEQFF. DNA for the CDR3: TGTGCCAGCAGCGTAGGGGGACAGGTGTACAATGAGCAGTTCTTC.

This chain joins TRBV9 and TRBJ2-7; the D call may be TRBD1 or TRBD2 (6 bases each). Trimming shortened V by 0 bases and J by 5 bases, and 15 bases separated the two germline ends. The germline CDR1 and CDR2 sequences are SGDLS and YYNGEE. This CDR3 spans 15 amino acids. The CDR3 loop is CASSVVGGGQDEQYF. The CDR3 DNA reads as TGTGCCAGCAGCGTAGTTGGAGGGGGGCAAGACGAGCAGTACTTC.

The CDR3 nucleotides are TGTGCCAGCTGCCTTCGGTCTGGGGCCAACGTCCTGACTTTC. Protein sequence: CASCLRSGANVLTF. The gene calls are TRBV27 and TRBJ2-6; D gene uncertain. The CDR3 runs 14 residues. Germline V gives CDR1 MNHEY, CDR2 SMNVEV (reference sequence). Trimming left V 8 bases short and J 1 base short, with 9 bases between.

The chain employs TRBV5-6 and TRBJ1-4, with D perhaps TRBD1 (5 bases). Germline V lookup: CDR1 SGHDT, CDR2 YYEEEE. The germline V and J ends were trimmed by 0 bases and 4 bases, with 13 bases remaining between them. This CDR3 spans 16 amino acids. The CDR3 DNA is TGTGCCAGCAGCTTGGTCCCGGGACGGATTAATGAAAAACTGTTTTTT. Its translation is CASSLVPGRINEKLFF.

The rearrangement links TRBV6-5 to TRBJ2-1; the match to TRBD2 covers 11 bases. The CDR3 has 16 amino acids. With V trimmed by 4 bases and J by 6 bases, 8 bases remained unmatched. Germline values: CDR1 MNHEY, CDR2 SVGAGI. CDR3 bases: TGTGCCAGCAGTTCCCTAGTAGCGGGGGGGCCCAATGAGCAGTTCTTC. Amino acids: CASSSLVAGGPNEQFF.

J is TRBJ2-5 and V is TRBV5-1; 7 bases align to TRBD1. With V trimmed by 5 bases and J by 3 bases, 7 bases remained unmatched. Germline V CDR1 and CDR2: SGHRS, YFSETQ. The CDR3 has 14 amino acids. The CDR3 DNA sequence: TGCGCCAGCAGTCGAACCGGGACAGAAGAGACCCAGTACTTC. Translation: CASSRTGTEETQYF.

The CDR3 DNA sequence: TGTGCCAGCAGCAAGGACAGGGGGCACGTGAATGAGCAGTTCTTC. Protein sequence: CASSKDRGHVNEQFF. V and J are TRBV2 and TRBJ2-1; TRBD1 matches at 11 bases. CDR3 length equals 15 residues. J gave up 7 bases and V 6 bases, and 8 bases lay outside the gene matches. Germline values: CDR1 SNHLY, CDR2 FYNNEI.

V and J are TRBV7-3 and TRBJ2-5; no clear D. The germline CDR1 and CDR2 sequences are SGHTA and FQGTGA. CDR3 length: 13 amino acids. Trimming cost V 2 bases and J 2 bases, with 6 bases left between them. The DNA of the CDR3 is TGTGCCAGCAGCTTACAATATCAAGAGACCCAGTACTTC. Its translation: CASSLQYQETQYF.

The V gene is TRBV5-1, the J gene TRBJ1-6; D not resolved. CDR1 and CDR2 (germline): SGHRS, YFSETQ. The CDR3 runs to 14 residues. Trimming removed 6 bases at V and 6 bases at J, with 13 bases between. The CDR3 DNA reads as TGCGCCAGCAACCCCGACGGTTCTAATTCACCCCTCCACTTT. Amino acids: CASNPDGSNSPLHF.

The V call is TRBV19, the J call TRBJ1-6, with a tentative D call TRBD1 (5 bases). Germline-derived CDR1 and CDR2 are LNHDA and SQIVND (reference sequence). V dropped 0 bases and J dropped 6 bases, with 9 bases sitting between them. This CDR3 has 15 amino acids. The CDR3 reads CASSIEGRGNSPLHF. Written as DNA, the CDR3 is TGTGCCAGTAGTATAGAGGGAAGGGGTAATTCACCCCTCCACTTT.

The CDR3 loop reads CASSPTGGSFGYTF. In nucleotides, the CDR3 is TGTGCCAGCAGCCCTACAGGGGGCTCATTTGGCTACACCTTC. The V gene is TRBV7-9, the J gene TRBJ1-2; TRBD1 aligns across 9 bases. With V trimmed by 5 bases and J by 7 bases, 8 bases remained unmatched. Per germline, CDR1 SEHNR and CDR2 FQNEAQ (reference sequence). The CDR3 is 14 residues long.

Here the CDR3 DNA reads TGTGCCAGCAGTGATCGACCGTACACCGGGGAGCTGTTTTTT. Translating it yields CASSDRPYTGELFF. The chain has TRBV6-4 and TRBJ2-2; D gene uncertain. Trimming pared 3 bases from V and 3 bases from J, leaving 8 bases between. Germline assignment: CDR1 MRHNA and CDR2 SNTAGT. The CDR3 spans 14 residues.

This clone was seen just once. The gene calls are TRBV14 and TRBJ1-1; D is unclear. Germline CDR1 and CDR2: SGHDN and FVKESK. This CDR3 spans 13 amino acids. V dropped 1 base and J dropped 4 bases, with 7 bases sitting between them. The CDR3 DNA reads TGTGCCAGCAGCCAAGGCTTGATCACTGAAGCTTTCTTT. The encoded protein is CASSQGLITEAFF.

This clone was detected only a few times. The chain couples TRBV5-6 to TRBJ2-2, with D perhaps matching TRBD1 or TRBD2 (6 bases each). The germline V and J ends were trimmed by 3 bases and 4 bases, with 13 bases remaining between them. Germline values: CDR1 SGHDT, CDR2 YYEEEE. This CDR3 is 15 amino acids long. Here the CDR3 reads CASSSWTAGTGELFF. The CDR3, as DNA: TGTGCCAGCAGCTCCTGGACAGCGGGCACCGGGGAGCTGTTTTTT.

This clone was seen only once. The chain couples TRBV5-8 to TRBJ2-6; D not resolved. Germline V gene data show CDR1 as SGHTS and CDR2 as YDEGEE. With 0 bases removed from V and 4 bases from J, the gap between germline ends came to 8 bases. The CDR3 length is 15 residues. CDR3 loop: CASSLDTRGANVLTF. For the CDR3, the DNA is TGTGCCAGCAGCTTGGACACGAGAGGGGCCAACGTCCTGACTTTC.